This T cell receptor beta chain comes out of a study of T cell responses to AZD1222 COVID-19 vaccine. Study background: Combined were second doses at about 4 or about 12 weeks. Study results and limitations: Donors skewed white British and female; clonal diversity was possibly underestimated.

As concerns this clone: What it binds is not known.

TCRdb's copy holds only in-frame clones and misses some; the assay was immunoSEQ multiplex PCR. The data show 120,000 or so clones, with approximately 91% seen just once and about 29% held by the top ten. Sequencing was performed on peripheral blood, taken on day 0 of AZD1222 vaccination. The sequence was collected from an adult in good health.

CDR3 in DNA: TGTGCCAGCAGCCTCACCCGCGGGGAAAAACTGTTTTTT. It yields the protein CASSLTRGEKLFF. The J gene is TRBJ1-4, the V gene TRBV7-9; D call uncertain. Trimming removed 5 bases from V and 8 bases from J, with 12 bases in between. The CDR3 extends over 13 amino acids. Germline-derived CDR1 and CDR2 are SEHNR and FQNEAQ (reference sequence).